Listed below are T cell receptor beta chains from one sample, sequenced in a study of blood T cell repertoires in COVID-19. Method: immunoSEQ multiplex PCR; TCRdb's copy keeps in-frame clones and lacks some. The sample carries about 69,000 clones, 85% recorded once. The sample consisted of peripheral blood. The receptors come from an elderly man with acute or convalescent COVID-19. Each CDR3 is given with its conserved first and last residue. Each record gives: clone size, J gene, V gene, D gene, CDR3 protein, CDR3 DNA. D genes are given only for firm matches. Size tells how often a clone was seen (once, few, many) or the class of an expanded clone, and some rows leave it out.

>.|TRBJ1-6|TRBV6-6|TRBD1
CASSPPPGQGSNSPLHF
TGTGCCAGCAGTCCACCCCCCGGACAGGGGAGTAATTCACCCCTCCACTTT
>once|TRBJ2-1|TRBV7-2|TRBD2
CASSLTSGNVNEQFF
TGTGCCAGCAGCTTGACTAGCGGGAATGTCAATGAGCAGTTCTTC
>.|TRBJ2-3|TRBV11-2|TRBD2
CASSLRPPGTGRSDTQYF
TGTGCCAGCAGCTTACGCCCCCCGGGTACCGGGAGGTCAGATACGCAGTATTTT
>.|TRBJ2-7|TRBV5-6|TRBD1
CASSAGPGQDVYEQYF
TGTGCCAGCAGCGCCGGACCGGGACAGGACGTCTACGAGCAGTACTTC
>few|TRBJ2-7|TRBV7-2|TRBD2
CASLSLGTKLHEQYF
TGTGCCAGCCTATCTTTGGGGACTAAGCTCCACGAGCAGTACTTC
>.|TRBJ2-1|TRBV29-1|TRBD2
CSVPGLAGDPISYNEQFF
TGCAGCGTTCCGGGACTAGCGGGAGACCCTATCTCCTACAATGAGCAGTTCTTC
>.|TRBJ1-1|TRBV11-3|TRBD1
CASRYRGAEAFF
TGTGCCAGCCGCTACAGGGGCGCTGAAGCTTTCTTT
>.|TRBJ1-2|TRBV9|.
CASNPGHANYGYTF
TGTGCCAGCAACCCGGGACACGCGAACTATGGCTACACCTTC
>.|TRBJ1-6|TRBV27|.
CASSSSGGQWSPLHF
TGTGCCAGCAGTTCATCGGGGGGGCAGTGGTCACCCCTCCACTTT
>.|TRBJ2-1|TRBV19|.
CASSIMTISYNEQFF
TGTGCCAGTAGTATTATGACAATTTCCTACAATGAGCAGTTCTTC
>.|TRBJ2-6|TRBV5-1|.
CASSFRAGESSGANVLTF
TGCGCCAGCAGCTTTAGGGCAGGGGAGAGCTCTGGGGCCAACGTCCTGACTTTC